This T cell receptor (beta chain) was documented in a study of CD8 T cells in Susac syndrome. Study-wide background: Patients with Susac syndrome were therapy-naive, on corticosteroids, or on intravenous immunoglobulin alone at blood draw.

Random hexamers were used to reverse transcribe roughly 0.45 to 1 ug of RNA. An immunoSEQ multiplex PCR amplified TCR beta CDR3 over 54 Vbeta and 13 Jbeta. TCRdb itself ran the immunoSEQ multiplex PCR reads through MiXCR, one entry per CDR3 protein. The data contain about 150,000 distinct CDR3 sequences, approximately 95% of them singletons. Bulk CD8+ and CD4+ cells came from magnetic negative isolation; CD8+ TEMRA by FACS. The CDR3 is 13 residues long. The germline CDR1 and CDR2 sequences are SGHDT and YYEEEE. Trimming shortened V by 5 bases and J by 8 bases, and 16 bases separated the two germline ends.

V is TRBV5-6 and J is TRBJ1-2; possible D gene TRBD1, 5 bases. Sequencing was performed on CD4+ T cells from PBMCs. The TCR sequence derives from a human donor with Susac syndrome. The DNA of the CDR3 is TGTGCCAGCAGTCGGGACCTCGGAGGGGGCTACACCTTC. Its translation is CASSRDLGGGYTF.